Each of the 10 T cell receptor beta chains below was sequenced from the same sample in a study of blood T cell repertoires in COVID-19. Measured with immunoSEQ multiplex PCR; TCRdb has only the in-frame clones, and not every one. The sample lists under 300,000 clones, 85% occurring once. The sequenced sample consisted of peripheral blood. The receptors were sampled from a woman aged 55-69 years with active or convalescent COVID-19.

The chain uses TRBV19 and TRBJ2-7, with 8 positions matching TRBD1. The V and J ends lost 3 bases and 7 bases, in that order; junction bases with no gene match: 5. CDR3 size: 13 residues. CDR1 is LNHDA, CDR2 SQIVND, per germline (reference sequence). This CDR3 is CASSIGTGPEQYF. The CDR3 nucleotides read TGTGCCAGTAGTATCGGGACAGGCCCGGAGCAGTACTTC. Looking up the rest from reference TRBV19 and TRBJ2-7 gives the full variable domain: DGGITQSPKYLFRKEGQNVTLSCEQNLNHDAMYWYRQDPGQGLRLIYYSQIVNDFQKGDIAEGYSVSREKKESFPLTVTSAQKNPTAFYLCASSIGTGPEQYFGPGTRLTVT.

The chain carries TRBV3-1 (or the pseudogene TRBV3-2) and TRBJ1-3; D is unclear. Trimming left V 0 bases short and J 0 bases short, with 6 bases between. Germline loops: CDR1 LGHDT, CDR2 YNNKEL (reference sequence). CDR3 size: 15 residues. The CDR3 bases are TGTGCCAGCAGCCAAGACGTAAACTCTGGAAACACCATATATTTT. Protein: CASSQDVNSGNTIYF.

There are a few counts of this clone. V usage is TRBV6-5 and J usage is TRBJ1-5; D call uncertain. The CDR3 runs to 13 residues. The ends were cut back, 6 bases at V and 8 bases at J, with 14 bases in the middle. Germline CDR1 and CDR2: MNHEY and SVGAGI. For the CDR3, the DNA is TGTGCCAGCAGAGGAAGAGGGAGGGAGCCCCAGCATTTT. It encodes CASRGRGREPQHF.

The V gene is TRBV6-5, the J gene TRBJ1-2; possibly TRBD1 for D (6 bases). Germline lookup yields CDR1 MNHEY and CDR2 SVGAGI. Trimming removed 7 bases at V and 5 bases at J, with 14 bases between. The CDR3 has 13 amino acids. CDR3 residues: CASIRGAVYGYTF. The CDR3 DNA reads TGTGCCAGCATTCGGGGGGCGGTATATGGCTACACCTTC.

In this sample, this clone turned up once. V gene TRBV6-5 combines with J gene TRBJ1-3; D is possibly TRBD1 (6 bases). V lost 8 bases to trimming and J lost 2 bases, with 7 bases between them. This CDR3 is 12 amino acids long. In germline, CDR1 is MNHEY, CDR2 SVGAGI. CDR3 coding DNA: TGTGCCAGCGCAGGGGCTGGAAACACCATATATTTT. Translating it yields CASAGAGNTIYF.

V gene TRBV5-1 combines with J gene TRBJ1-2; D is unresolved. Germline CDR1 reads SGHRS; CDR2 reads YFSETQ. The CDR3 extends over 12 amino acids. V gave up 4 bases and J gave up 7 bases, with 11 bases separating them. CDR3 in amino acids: CASSASGGGYTF. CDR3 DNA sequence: TGCGCCAGCAGCGCGTCAGGAGGTGGCTACACCTTC.

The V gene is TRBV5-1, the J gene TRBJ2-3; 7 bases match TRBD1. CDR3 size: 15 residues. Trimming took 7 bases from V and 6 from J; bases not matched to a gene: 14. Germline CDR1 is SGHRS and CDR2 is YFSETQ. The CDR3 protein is CASSLARGRGDTQYF. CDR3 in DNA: TGCGCCAGCTCTCTGGCGAGGGGCAGGGGGGATACGCAGTATTTT.

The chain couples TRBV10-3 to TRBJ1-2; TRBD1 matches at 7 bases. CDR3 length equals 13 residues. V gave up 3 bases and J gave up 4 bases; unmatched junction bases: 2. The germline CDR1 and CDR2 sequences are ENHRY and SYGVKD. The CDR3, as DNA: TGTGCCATCAGTGAAGGGACAGCCTATGGCTACACCTTC. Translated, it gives CAISEGTAYGYTF.

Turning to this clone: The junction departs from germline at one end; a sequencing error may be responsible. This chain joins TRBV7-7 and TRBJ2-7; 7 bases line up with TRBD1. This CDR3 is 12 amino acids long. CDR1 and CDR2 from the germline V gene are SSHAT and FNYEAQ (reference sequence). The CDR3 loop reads CASSLAGGEQYF. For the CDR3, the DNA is TGTGCTAGCAGCTTGGCAGGGGGCGAGCAGTACTTC.

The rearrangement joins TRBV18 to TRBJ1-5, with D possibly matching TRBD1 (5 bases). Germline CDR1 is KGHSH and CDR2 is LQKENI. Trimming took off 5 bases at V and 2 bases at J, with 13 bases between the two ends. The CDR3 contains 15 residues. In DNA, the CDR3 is TGTGCCAGCTCAGGCGGAGGGGCTGGCAATCAGCCCCAGCATTTT. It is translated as CASSGGGAGNQPQHF.